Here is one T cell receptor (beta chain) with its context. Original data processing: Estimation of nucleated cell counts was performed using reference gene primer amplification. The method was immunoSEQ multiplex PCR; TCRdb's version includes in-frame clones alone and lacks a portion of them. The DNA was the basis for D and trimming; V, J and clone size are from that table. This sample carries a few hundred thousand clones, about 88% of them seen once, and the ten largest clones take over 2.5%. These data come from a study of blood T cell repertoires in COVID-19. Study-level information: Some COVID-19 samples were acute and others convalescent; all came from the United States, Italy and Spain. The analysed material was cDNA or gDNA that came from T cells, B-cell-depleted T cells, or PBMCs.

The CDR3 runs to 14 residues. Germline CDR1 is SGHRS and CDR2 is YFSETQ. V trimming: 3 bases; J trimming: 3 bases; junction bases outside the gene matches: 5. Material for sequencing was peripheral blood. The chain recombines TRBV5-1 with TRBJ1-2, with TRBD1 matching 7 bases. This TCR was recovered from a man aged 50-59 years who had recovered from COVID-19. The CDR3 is CASSSGQTYYGYTF. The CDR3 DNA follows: TGCGCCAGCAGCTCGGGACAGACCTACTATGGCTACACCTTC.